The entry below gives a single T cell receptor beta chain sequence along with its context. Data came from immunoSEQ multiplex PCR; TCRdb stores just in-frame clones and leaves some out. The top ten clones hold 15% to 20% of a sample with about 100,000 clones, approximately 84% of them seen once. This sample was included in a study of control samples from healthy donors and cancer patients. Trimming removed 0 bases from V and 4 bases from J, with 14 bases in between. Looked up from germline, CDR1 is MGHRA and CDR2 is YSYEKL. The CDR3 runs to 16 residues. The receptor was derived from a woman between 50 and 59 years old in good health. The sequenced material came from blood. The rearrangement uses TRBV4-1 and TRBJ2-3; tentatively, D is TRBD2 (6 bases). CDR3 residues: CASSQEAGRISDTQYF. The CDR3 DNA is TGCGCCAGCAGCCAAGAGGCGGGGAGGATATCAGATACGCAGTATTTT.